A single T cell receptor (beta chain) is shown here with its context. Its antigen is currently unknown. The sample comes from a study of blood T cells in healthy people across ages. Study-wide findings and caveats: What prevented conclusive comparison of naive and antigen-experienced cells was that PBMCs were unsorted.

V lost 5 bases to trimming and J lost 4 bases, with 17 bases between them. The CDR3 has 15 amino acids. Per the germline V gene, CDR1 is DFQATT and CDR2 is SNEGSKA (reference sequence). Together with a sample-barcoded 5' primer, a J-beta primer mix was included in a second PCR lasting roughly 6 to 12 cycles. Sequencing recovered at least 3 million CDR3-containing paired-end reads from each sample. TCRdb analysed the 5' RACE reads with MiXCR anew, one entry per CDR3 protein. The sample gives around 1.5 million distinct CDR3 sequences, 45% to 70% of which show up once; 6.7% is in the top ten. Per sample, at least 5.5 micrograms of total RNA were extracted.

Sequencing used blood. This chain connects TRBV20-1 to TRBJ2-2; D possibly matches TRBD1 or TRBD2 (6 bases each). This sequence was found in a man aged 18 to 30 in good health. The CDR3 here is CSAHYVGGSTGELFF. The CDR3 DNA is TGCAGTGCTCATTATGTGGGGGGCAGCACCGGGGAGCTGTTTTTT.